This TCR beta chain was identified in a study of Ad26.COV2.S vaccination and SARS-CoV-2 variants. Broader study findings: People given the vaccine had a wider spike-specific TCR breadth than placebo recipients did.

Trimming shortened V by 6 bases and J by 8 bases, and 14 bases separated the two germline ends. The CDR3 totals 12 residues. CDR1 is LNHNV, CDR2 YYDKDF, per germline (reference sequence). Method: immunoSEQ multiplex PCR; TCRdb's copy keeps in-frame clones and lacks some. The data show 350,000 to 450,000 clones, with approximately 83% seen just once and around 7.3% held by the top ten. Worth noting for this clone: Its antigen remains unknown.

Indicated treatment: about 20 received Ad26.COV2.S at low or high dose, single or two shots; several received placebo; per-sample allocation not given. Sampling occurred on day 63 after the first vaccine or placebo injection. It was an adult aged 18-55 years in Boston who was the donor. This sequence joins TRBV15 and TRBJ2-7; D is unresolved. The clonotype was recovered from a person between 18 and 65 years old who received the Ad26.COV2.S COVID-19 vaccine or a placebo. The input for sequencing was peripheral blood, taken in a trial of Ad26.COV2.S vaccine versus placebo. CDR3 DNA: TGTGCCACCAGTGTAGGTGTGGGTAAGCAGTACTTC. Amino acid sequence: CATSVGVGKQYF.